The clone carrying this T cell receptor beta chain came up a few times. Being one base from a much bigger clone, this may be a read error. This sample is drawn from a study of blood T cells in healthy people across ages. V dropped 0 bases and J dropped 11 bases, with 14 bases sitting between them. The CDR3 runs 13 residues. CDR1 and CDR2 from the germline V gene are SGHRS and YFSETQ. Together with a sample-barcoded 5' primer, a J-beta primer mix was included in a second PCR lasting about 6 to 11 cycles. TCRdb ran MiXCR on the 5' RACE reads and lists one entry per CDR3 protein. The repertoire holds roughly 650,000 distinct CDR3 sequences, about 32% seen once, with 15% in the top ten.

The chain carries TRBV5-1 and TRBJ2-5; no firm D call. What was sequenced was blood. This TCR derives from a woman older than 75 in good health. The CDR3 DNA reads as TGCGCCAGCAGCTTGGTGGTCGACCCTGAGCAGTACTTC. Encoded protein: CASSLVVDPEQYF. Full variable domain (missing parts from reference TRBV5-1 and TRBJ2-5): KAGVTQTPRYLIKTRGQQVTLSCSPISGHRSVSWYQQTPGQGLQFLFEYFSETQRNKGNFPGRFSGRQFSNSRSEMNVSTLELGDSALYLCASSLVVDPEQYFGPGTRLLVL.